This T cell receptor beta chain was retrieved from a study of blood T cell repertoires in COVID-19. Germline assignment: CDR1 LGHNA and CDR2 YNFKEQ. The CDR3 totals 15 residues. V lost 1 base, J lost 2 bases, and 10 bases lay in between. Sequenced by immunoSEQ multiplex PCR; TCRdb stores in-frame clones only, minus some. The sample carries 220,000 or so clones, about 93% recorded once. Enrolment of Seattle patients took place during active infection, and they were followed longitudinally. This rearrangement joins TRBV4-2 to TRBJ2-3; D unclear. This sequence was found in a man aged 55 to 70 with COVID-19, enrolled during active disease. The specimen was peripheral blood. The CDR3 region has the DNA TGTGCCAGCAGCCAAGTTCCAGGCTCCACAGATACGCAGTATTTT. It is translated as CASSQVPGSTDTQYF.